This T cell receptor (beta chain) was documented in a study of response to subunit inactivated influenza vaccine. Study-wide results and limits: It was suggested by the authors that few new T cells are recruited by each seasonal influenza vaccination.

One entry per CDR3 protein, called by TCRdb with MiXCR from the RT-PCR reads. The repertoire has hundreds of thousands of distinct CDR3 sequences, about 15% of them found once; the top ten carry around 7%. The CDR3 contains 14 residues. Trimming pared 7 bases from V and 7 bases from J, leaving 17 bases between. This clonotype occurred many times. The antigen is not known. The chain recombines TRBV12-3 or TRBV12-4 with TRBJ2-1, with D possibly matching TRBD1 (6 bases). The TCR was taken from a man in his fifties who received an inactivated influenza vaccine. The sample was PBMCs from blood, taken less than 15 days before vaccination. The CDR3 DNA sequence: TGTGCCAGCATATGGGGGCACGCGAGAAATGAGCAGTTCTTC. It translates to CASIWGHARNEQFF.